This TCR beta chain was captured by sequencing in a study of blood T cell repertoires in COVID-19. Authors' methods: Estimation of nucleated cell counts was performed using reference gene primer amplification. Sequencing was performed with immunoSEQ multiplex PCR; in TCRdb, only in-frame clones are kept and a portion is missing. V and J calls and clone size come straight from that table; D and trimming were deduced from the DNA. The sample shows 87,000 or so clones, around 86% of them seen only once. This CDR3 has 14 residues. Per germline, CDR1 ENHRY and CDR2 SYGVKD. Trimming removed 2 bases at V and 5 bases at J, with 13 bases between.

The J gene is TRBJ2-7, the V gene TRBV10-3; tentative D call: TRBD1 (5 bases). This receptor was obtained from an elderly woman with acute or convalescent COVID-19. Sequenced: peripheral blood. CDR3 sequence: CAISERPGNDEQYF. Here the CDR3 DNA reads TGTGCCATCAGTGAGAGGCCAGGGAACGACGAGCAGTACTTC.